A selection of T cell receptor beta chains follows, all from one sample in a study of blood T cell repertoires in COVID-19. Method: immunoSEQ multiplex PCR; TCRdb's copy keeps in-frame clones and lacks some. The table includes 110,000 to 150,000 clones, more than 75% detected once. The sequencing input was peripheral blood. These receptors were collected from a man older than 75 with acute or convalescent COVID-19. The CDR3 runs from the conserved cysteine through the conserved F or W. The D gene is left open where the match is weak. Clone sizes are given selectively: once, few, many, or a class where the clone is expanded.

V	J	length	size	D	CDR3	DNA
TRBV6-5	TRBJ1-4	12	-	-	CASSLSREKLFF	TGTGCCAGCAGTCTGTCACGGGAAAAACTGTTTTTT
TRBV28	TRBJ1-5	17	-	TRBD1	CASSSDKGASSNQPQHF	TGTGCCAGCAGTTCCGATAAGGGGGCGAGTAGCAATCAGCCCCAGCATTTT
TRBV4-1	TRBJ1-2	15	-	TRBD1	CASSQGTGSRYGYTF	TGCGCCAGCAGCCAGGGGACAGGGTCGAGGTATGGCTACACCTTC
TRBV6-1	TRBJ2-6	19	-	-	CASSEATGFGASGANVLTF	TGTGCCAGCAGTGAAGCAACCGGGTTTGGGGCATCTGGGGCCAACGTCCTGACTTTC
TRBV18	TRBJ1-1	13	-	-	CASSLTVNTEAFF	TGTGCCAGCTCACTGACAGTGAACACTGAAGCTTTCTTT
TRBV7-3	TRBJ2-1	13	-	-	CASSPRGSNEQFF	TGTGCCAGCAGCCCCCGGGGGAGCAATGAGCAGTTCTTC
TRBV6-5	TRBJ1-5	16	-	-	CASSYSTASGGQPQHF	TGTGCCAGCAGTTACTCGACCGCTTCGGGAGGTCAGCCCCAGCATTTT
TRBV23-1	TRBJ2-6	19	-	TRBD1	CASSQSSRTGHSGANVLTF	TGCGCCAGCAGTCAATCCTCTCGGACAGGCCACTCTGGGGCCAACGTCCTGACTTTC
TRBV7-3	TRBJ2-3	14	-	-	CASSLTLVTDTQYF	TGTGCCAGCAGCTTAACCCTAGTGACAGATACGCAGTATTTT
TRBV7-6	TRBJ2-3	16	-	TRBD1	CASSFGTGGLADTQYF	TGTGCCAGCAGCTTTGGGACAGGGGGCTTGGCAGATACGCAGTATTTT
TRBV27	TRBJ2-7	13	-	TRBD1	CASSRITGEEQYF	TGTGCCAGCAGCCGAATAACAGGGGAAGAGCAGTACTTC
TRBV19	TRBJ2-3	16	-	-	CASSIGSLIDTDTQYF	TGTGCCAGTAGTATAGGGAGCCTAATCGACACAGATACGCAGTATTTT
TRBV5-1	TRBJ2-5	15	-	-	CASSLNGPGQETQYF	TGCGCCAGCAGCTTGAACGGTCCAGGACAAGAGACCCAGTACTTC
TRBV18	TRBJ1-1	14	-	-	CASSPKGVHTEAFF	TGTGCCAGCTCACCGAAGGGGGTCCACACTGAAGCTTTCTTT
TRBV7-3	TRBJ1-1	13	-	-	CASSYRADTEAFF	TGTGCCAGCAGTTACAGGGCGGACACTGAAGCTTTCTTT
TRBV10-3	TRBJ1-1	14	-	-	CAISEAGENTEAFF	TGTGCCATCAGTGAGGCAGGGGAGAACACTGAAGCTTTCTTT
TRBV6-5	TRBJ1-6	15	-	TRBD1	CASTEDREGLSPLHF	TGTGCCAGCACAGAGGACAGGGAGGGACTTTCACCCCTCCACTTT
TRBV7-2	TRBJ2-7	14	-	-	CASSRDTSTYEQYF	TGTGCCAGCAGCCGGGATACTAGCACCTACGAGCAGTACTTC
TRBV9	TRBJ2-3	14	-	TRBD2	CASSATLAADTQYF	TGTGCCAGCAGCGCGACACTAGCGGCAGATACGCAGTATTTT
TRBV6-5	TRBJ1-1	15	-	TRBD1	CASSQNRGPYTEAFF	TGTGCCAGCAGCCAAAACAGGGGTCCGTACACTGAAGCTTTCTTT
TRBV5-8	TRBJ1-2	15	-	-	CASSKLRVPSGGYTF	TGTGCCAGCAGCAAACTCCGGGTTCCTTCGGGTGGCTACACCTTC
TRBV30	TRBJ1-3	14	-	TRBD1	CAWSLGGGGNTIYF	TGTGCCTGGAGTCTAGGGGGCGGTGGAAACACCATATATTTT
TRBV5-8	TRBJ1-2	16	-	-	CASSLVSRGRSGGYTF	TGTGCCAGCAGCTTGGTTTCTCGGGGTCGTTCTGGTGGCTACACCTTC
TRBV20-1	TRBJ1-2	14	few	-	CSASAPGTNYGYTF	TGCAGTGCTAGTGCCCCCGGGACTAACTATGGCTACACCTTC
TRBV15	TRBJ1-6	14	-	-	CATSRDDRNSPLHF	TGTGCCACCAGCAGAGATGACAGGAATTCACCCCTCCACTTT
TRBV9	TRBJ2-7	14	-	TRBD2	CASSVEPSGGVIYF	TGTGCCAGCAGCGTAGAACCTAGCGGGGGGGTCATTTATTTC
TRBV7-3	TRBJ2-4	15	-	TRBD1	CASSLGDRDGNIQYF	TGTGCCAGCAGCTTGGGAGACAGGGATGGAAACATTCAGTACTTC
TRBV21-1	TRBJ2-1	16	-	-	CASSNGAGPSYNEQFF	TGTGCCAGCAGCAATGGGGCAGGGCCTTCCTACAATGAGCAGTTCTTC
TRBV11-2	TRBJ2-5	14	-	TRBD1	CASSYGQGLETQYF	TGTGCCAGCAGCTACGGACAGGGGCTGGAGACCCAGTACTTC
TRBV11-3	TRBJ2-7	14	-	-	CASSLDAGSYEQYF	TGTGCCAGCAGCTTAGATGCGGGCTCCTACGAGCAGTACTTC
TRBV7-8	TRBJ1-4	15	-	-	CASSSGSHWSEKLFF	TGTGCCAGCAGCTCTGGATCCCACTGGAGTGAAAAACTGTTTTTT
TRBV11-2	TRBJ2-1	15	-	TRBD1	CASRPRTGVYNEQFF	TGTGCCAGCAGACCCCGGACAGGAGTCTACAATGAGCAGTTCTTC
TRBV6-2/TRBV6-3	TRBJ2-2	15	-	-	CASSHRDKGAGELFF	TGTGCCAGCAGTCACCGGGACAAGGGGGCCGGGGAGCTGTTTTTT
TRBV27	TRBJ2-4	16	-	-	CASSPTGEMGKLLQYF	TGTGCCAGCAGTCCGACAGGTGAAATGGGAAAACTCCTTCAGTACTTC
TRBV11-2	TRBJ1-1	15	few	-	CASTTPDSEYTEAFF	TGTGCCAGCACCACCCCGGACAGCGAGTACACTGAAGCTTTCTTT
TRBV9	TRBJ2-1	15	-	TRBD2	CASSKLGLSYNEQFF	TGTGCCAGCAGCAAATTGGGACTATCCTACAATGAGCAGTTCTTC
TRBV7-7	TRBJ2-2	18	-	TRBD1	CASSSHLGTGGNTGELFF	TGTGCCAGCAGCTCCCATTTAGGGACAGGGGGGAACACCGGGGAGCTGTTTTTT
TRBV9	TRBJ1-1	15	few	-	CASSPRRGMNTEAFF	TGTGCCAGCAGCCCCCGGAGAGGAATGAACACTGAAGCTTTCTTT
TRBV9	TRBJ2-3	16	-	TRBD2	CASSSGGAGSTDTQYF	TGTGCCAGCAGCTCCGGGGGGGCGGGGAGCACAGATACGCAGTATTTT